These T cell receptor beta chains were read from a single sample in a study of graft-versus-host responses after intestinal transplantation. TCRdb's table, derived via immunoSEQ multiplex PCR, lists solely in-frame clones and lacks some. Of more than 9,000 clones in the sample, approximately 93% are singletons; the top ten hold approximately 20%. The sample in question was PBMCs, obtained approximately 110 days after intestinal transplant. These TCRs come from a human patient who received an intestinal transplant, so some T cells may come from the graft donor. Each CDR3 is given with its conserved first and last residue. A D gene is named only where the DNA matches it firmly. Size is omitted from some rows. Given values are once, few, many or a class for expanded clones.

clone size	D gene	V gene	J gene	CDR3 protein	CDR3 DNA
large	TRBD2	TRBV2	TRBJ2-1	CASSPGTSVDNEQFF	TGTGCCAGCAGTCCCGGGACTAGCGTCGACAATGAGCAGTTCTTC
.	.	TRBV9	TRBJ1-6	CASSPRDLYSPLHF	TGTGCCAGCAGCCCCCGGGACCTCTATTCACCCCTCCACTTT
.	TRBD1	TRBV15	TRBJ1-2	CATSGRIADRAGYGYTF	TGTGCCACCAGCGGCCGGATAGCGGACAGGGCGGGCTATGGCTACACCTTC
few	TRBD2	TRBV2	TRBJ2-1	CASSEVRLAVYNEQFF	TGTGCCAGCAGTGAAGTTCGTCTAGCGGTTTACAATGAGCAGTTCTTC
.	.	TRBV11-3	TRBJ2-1	CASSLATGHSNEQFF	TGTGCCAGCAGCTTAGCTACAGGGCATTCCAATGAGCAGTTCTTC
.	.	TRBV4-1	TRBJ2-5	CASSQGLEETQYF	TGCGCCAGCAGCCAAGGACTAGAAGAGACCCAGTACTTC
.	.	TRBV19	TRBJ1-2	CATAPGSKEGYGYTF	TGTGCCACCGCCCCCGGGTCAAAGGAGGGCTATGGCTACACCTTC
.	.	TRBV4-1	TRBJ1-5	CASSQEWVESNQPQHF	TGCGCCAGCAGCCAAGAATGGGTTGAAAGTAATCAGCCCCAGCATTTT
.	TRBD1	TRBV5-1	TRBJ2-3	CASSLGGTGSTDTQYF	TGCGCCAGCAGCTTGGGAGGGACAGGGAGCACAGATACGCAGTATTTT
.	.	TRBV7-9	TRBJ1-1	CASSFPNTEAFF	TGTGCCAGCAGCTTCCCAAACACTGAAGCTTTCTTT
once	TRBD1	TRBV30	TRBJ1-1	CAWKWVTGGSSEAFF	TGTGCCTGGAAATGGGTGACAGGGGGGAGCAGTGAAGCTTTCTTT
.	.	TRBV7-2	TRBJ2-3	CASSLTGVLDTQYF	TGTGCCAGCAGCTTAACGGGAGTTTTAGATACGCAGTATTTT
.	TRBD1	TRBV27	TRBJ1-5	CASSLFPGTGNQPQHF	TGTGCCAGCAGTTTATTTCCCGGGACAGGAAATCAGCCCCAGCATTTT
.	.	TRBV27	TRBJ2-3	CASSAHYGSVPGPDTQYF	TGTGCCAGCAGTGCCCATTACGGTTCGGTCCCCGGGCCAGATACGCAGTATTTT
.	.	TRBV6-6	TRBJ2-3	CASSTRDRISTDTQYF	TGTGCCAGCAGCACCCGAGACCGAATTAGCACAGATACGCAGTATTTT
.	TRBD1	TRBV14	TRBJ2-7	CASSQDRGYEQYF	TGTGCCAGCAGCCAGGACAGGGGCTACGAGCAGTACTTC
.	.	TRBV7-3	TRBJ1-1	CASSLYRMVDTEAFF	TGTGCCAGCAGCTTATATAGGATGGTCGACACTGAAGCTTTCTTT
.	.	TRBV30	TRBJ2-7	CAWSVPPTYF	TGTGCCTGGAGTGTACCCCCCACTTACTTC
.	.	TRBV2	TRBJ2-7	CASSAAGPSYEQHF	TGTGCCAGCAGCGCGGCAGGCCCATCCTACGAGCAGCACTTC
.	.	TRBV7-9	TRBJ1-2	CASSPTVNYGYTF	TGTGCCAGCAGCCCGACAGTGAACTATGGCTACACCTTC
.	.	TRBV7-9	TRBJ2-7	CASSLGGLEQYF	TGTGCCAGCAGCTTAGGGGGGCTTGAGCAGTACTTC
.	TRBD2	TRBV15	TRBJ2-1	CATSRGSGGGYNEQFF	TGTGCCACCAGCAGAGGTTCCGGCGGGGGATACAATGAGCAGTTCTTC
few	.	TRBV6-5	TRBJ1-1	CASSSYRELRTEAFF	TGTGCCAGCAGTTCCTATCGGGAACTCCGAACTGAAGCTTTCTTT
.	.	TRBV30	TRBJ2-1	CAWSPDNEQFF	TGTGCCTGGTCCCCGGACAATGAGCAGTTCTTC
.	.	TRBV2	TRBJ2-1	CASRSQLTNEQFF	TGTGCCAGCAGGAGTCAACTCACTAATGAGCAGTTCTTC
.	.	TRBV7-9	TRBJ1-2	CASSSTDNYGYTF	TGTGCCAGCAGTTCGACAGATAACTATGGCTACACCTTC
.	TRBD2	TRBV27	TRBJ2-5	CASSLERETQETQYF	TGTGCCAGCAGTTTAGAGCGGGAGACCCAAGAGACCCAGTACTTC
.	.	TRBV10-2	TRBJ1-1	CASSGLNTEAFF	TGCGCCAGCAGTGGATTGAACACTGAAGCTTTCTTT
.	.	TRBV6-5	TRBJ2-3	CASSAPPGGTDTQYF	TGTGCCAGCAGTGCCCCCCCTGGAGGCACAGATACGCAGTATTTT
.	.	TRBV28	TRBJ2-1	CASSPPGQNEQFF	TGTGCCAGCTCTCCACCGGGGCAAAATGAGCAGTTCTTC
.	.	TRBV11-2	TRBJ2-1	CASSPYRQAYNEQFF	TGTGCCAGCAGCCCGTACCGACAGGCCTACAATGAGCAGTTCTTC
.	.	TRBV27	TRBJ2-2	CASRDENNGELFF	TGTGCCAGCAGGGATGAGAACAACGGGGAGCTGTTTTTT
once	.	TRBV30	TRBJ2-1	CAWSVQGGTYNEQFF	TGTGCCTGGAGTGTTCAGGGAGGAACCTACAATGAGCAGTTCTTC
.	.	TRBV19	TRBJ2-7	CAAPPMWGDEQYF	TGTGCCGCTCCCCCTATGTGGGGGGACGAGCAGTACTTC
.	TRBD1	TRBV27	TRBJ1-2	CASSSLGTVEYTF	TGTGCCAGCAGTTCTCTGGGGACAGTTGAATACACCTTC
.	TRBD1	TRBV7-2	TRBJ1-3	CASSPHPGQSSGNTIYF	TGTGCCAGCAGCCCGCACCCGGGACAGAGCTCTGGAAACACCATATATTTT
once	.	TRBV28	TRBJ2-6	CASSIPRGSGANVLTF	TGTGCCAGCAGCATCCCGAGGGGGTCTGGGGCCAACGTCCTGACTTTC
.	TRBD1	TRBV27	TRBJ1-6	CASSYGQDNSPLHF	TGTGCCAGCAGTTACGGACAGGATAATTCACCCCTCCACTTT
.	.	TRBV7-2	TRBJ2-3	CASSSGLTFSDTQYF	TGTGCCAGCAGCTCGGGACTGACTTTTTCAGATACGCAGTATTTT
.	TRBD2	TRBV7-6	TRBJ2-3	CASSLGLNGRVTDTQYF	TGTGCCAGCAGCTTAGGTCTAAACGGGAGGGTCACAGATACGCAGTATTTT
.	.	TRBV27	TRBJ2-7	CASSLTGTYEQYF	TGTGCCAGCAGTTTAACAGGGACCTACGAGCAGTACTTC
.	.	TRBV5-1	TRBJ1-1	CASSLEGGMVTEAFF	TGCGCCAGCAGCTTGGAGGGGGGAATGGTTACTGAAGCTTTCTTT
.	.	TRBV7-9	TRBJ1-2	CASTTVGGPEGYTF	TGTGCCAGCACCACAGTCGGGGGGCCGGAAGGCTACACCTTC
.	.	TRBV10-3	TRBJ2-7	CAIGPSYEQYF	TGTGCCATCGGGCCCTCCTACGAGCAGTACTTC
once	.	TRBV5-1	TRBJ2-1	CASRGTGTNEQFF	TGCGCCAGTAGAGGGACTGGCACGAATGAGCAGTTCTTC
.	.	TRBV5-1	TRBJ2-7	CASSLDDGRYEQYF	TGCGCCAGCAGCTTGGACGATGGCCGTTACGAGCAGTACTTC
once	.	TRBV29-1	TRBJ1-2	CSVEPGSGYTF	TGCAGCGTTGAACCGGGAAGTGGCTACACCTTC
.	.	TRBV25-1	TRBJ2-7	CASSDQTDEQYF	TGTGCCAGCAGTGATCAGACAGACGAGCAGTACTTC
.	.	TRBV5-6	TRBJ2-5	CASSPGTRMTQYF	TGTGCCAGCAGCCCGGGCACTAGGATGACCCAGTACTTC
.	.	TRBV6-5	TRBJ1-1	CASKRDKFNTEAFF	TGTGCCAGCAAGAGGGACAAGTTTAACACTGAAGCTTTCTTT
.	.	TRBV5-5	TRBJ2-2	CASSWDHHLTGELFF	TGTGCCAGCAGCTGGGACCATCACCTCACCGGGGAGCTGTTTTTT
.	.	TRBV5-8	TRBJ1-1	CASSLWGQTVNTEAFF	TGTGCCAGCAGCTTGTGGGGTCAGACGGTAAACACTGAAGCTTTCTTT